This T cell receptor beta chain was profiled in a study of blood T cells in healthy people across ages. Combining a sample-barcoded 5' primer with a J-beta primer mix, a second PCR ran for roughly 6 to 12 cycles. The template-switch adaptor, which had 12 random nucleotides, put a tag on each cDNA molecule. Using its own MiXCR run on the 5' RACE reads, TCRdb lists one record per CDR3 protein. The sample consists of 790,000 or so distinct CDR3 sequences, 56% of them appearing once. The CDR3 is 14 amino acids. Per germline, CDR1 LGHNA and CDR2 YSLEER. V gave up 4 bases and J gave up 6 bases; unmatched junction bases: 7.

The receptor's source is a man between 35 and 55 years old in good health. Specimen: blood. The chain carries TRBV4-3 and TRBJ2-3, with 7 positions matching TRBD2. CDR3 in DNA: TGCGCCAGCAGCCCTGGACTAGTTGTCGATACGCAGTATTTT. Translating it yields CASSPGLVVDTQYF.